This T cell receptor (beta chain) was sequenced during a study of CD8 T cells in Susac syndrome. Study-level findings and limits: Clonal expansion was not observed in the Susac syndrome CD4+ T cell repertoires. The TCR sequencing and HLA analysis in the study involved a relatively small number of individuals, as the study acknowledged.

TEMRA cells underwent FACS enrichment and CD8+ and CD4+ T cells underwent negative isolation. This clonotype has a handful of counts. Its antigen is currently unknown. Germline CDR1 MGHRA, CDR2 YSYEKL. The CDR3 loop spans 15 amino acids. V lost 4 bases to trimming and J lost 6 bases; unmatched junction nucleotides: 11. RNA, at about 0.45 to 1 ug, was reverse transcribed with random hexamers. The authors amplified TCR beta CDR3 across 54 Vbeta and 13 Jbeta using immunoSEQ multiplex PCR. TCRdb called the immunoSEQ multiplex PCR reads again in MiXCR, with one record for every CDR3 protein. This sample has 200,000 to 250,000 distinct CDR3 sequences, with roughly 93% found just once.

V is TRBV4-1 and J is TRBJ1-1, with 7 bases identical to TRBD1. The sequencing input was CD4+ T cells from PBMCs. The receptor's source is a human donor with Susac syndrome. The CDR3 is CASSLPTGERAEAFF. The CDR3 nucleotides read TGCGCCAGCAGCCTTCCTACAGGGGAAAGGGCTGAAGCTTTCTTT.